This entry lists 20 T cell receptor beta chains sequenced from one sample in a study of T cells in Graves' hyperthyroidism and ophthalmopathy. The investigators amplified TCR beta CDR3 regions from RNA transcripts. During a first-round RT-PCR of the TCR CDR3, the HTBI primer set was used. From the multiplex PCR reads, TCRdb called clonotypes with MiXCR, one entry per CDR3 protein. Of 240,000 or so distinct CDR3 sequences listed, about 17% were seen once; the top ten hold around 30%. Specimen: blood. The receptors come from a young woman with Graves' ophthalmopathy.

The table lists this clonotype with a count of one. With a much larger clone just one base away, this may be a read error. The CDR3 reads CASSFSYRDYEQFF. CDR3 DNA: TGTGCCAGCAGTTTTTCCTATAGGGACTACGAGCAGTTCTTC. V gene TRBV12-3 or TRBV12-4 combines with J gene TRBJ2-7; 7 bases agree with TRBD2. The end of the DNA aligns better with TRBJ2-1, so the J call may be wrong. The CDR3 has 14 residues.

This clonotype was counted between two and nine times. V usage is TRBV28 and J usage is TRBJ2-1, with 15 positions matching TRBD2. The CDR3 consists of 16 residues. Germline V gives CDR1 MDHEN, CDR2 SYDVKM. With 6 bases clipped from V and 8 bases from J, the junction kept 8 bases outside the gene matches. The DNA of the CDR3 is TGTGCCAGCAGCTTCGGACTAGCGGGGGGGGGGGATGAGCAGTTCTTC. As protein: CASSFGLAGGGDEQFF. The complete variable domain, with remaining parts taken from reference TRBV28 and TRBJ2-1, reads DVKVTQSSRYLVKRTGEKVFLECVQDMDHENMFWYRQDPGLGLRLIYFSYDVKMKEKGDIPEGYSVSREKKERFSLILESASTNQTSMYLCASSFGLAGGGDEQFFGPGTRLTVL.

V is TRBV10-2 and J is TRBJ1-2; no reliable D call. V gave up 0 bases and J gave up 4 bases, with 15 bases separating them. CDR3 length: 16 amino acids. Germline V gives CDR1 WSHSY, CDR2 SAAADI. The CDR3 region is CASSESVGIGSYGYTF. The CDR3 DNA is TGCGCCAGCAGTGAGTCGGTAGGGATTGGGTCCTATGGCTACACCTTC.

This rearrangement joins TRBV4-2 to TRBJ2-7; 12 nucleotides agree with TRBD2. The germline CDR1 and CDR2 sequences are LGHNA and YNFKEQ. This CDR3 is built from 15 residues. J gave up 5 bases and V 6 bases, and 8 bases lay outside the gene matches. CDR3 DNA sequence: TGTGCCAGCAGTGTCGTGGGACTAGCGGGCCACGAGCAGTACTTC. It encodes CASSVVGLAGHEQYF.

This clonotype was found many times. The V call is TRBV6-1, the J call TRBJ2-1, with 10 bases aligning to TRBD2. Trimming at V came to 3 bases and at J to 6 bases, leaving 5 bases not matched to a gene. Germline assignment: CDR1 MNHNS and CDR2 SASEGT. The CDR3 runs 15 residues. The CDR3 sequence is CASSDGLAASNEQFF. Here the CDR3 DNA reads TGTGCCAGCAGTGATGGACTAGCGGCCTCCAATGAGCAGTTCTTC.

This rearrangement joins TRBV29-1 to TRBJ2-1; 12 nucleotides align to TRBD2. Germline V gives CDR1 SQVTM, CDR2 ANQGSEA. The CDR3 totals 14 residues. V lost 4 bases, J lost 8 bases, and 6 bases stayed unmatched. The DNA for the CDR3 is TGCAGCGTTGGTGCTACTAGCGGGAGGTATGAGCAGTTCTTC. Translated, it gives CSVGATSGRYEQFF.

In its sample, this clonotype was seen many times. This chain joins TRBV6-2 or TRBV6-3 and TRBJ2-7, with 7 bases lining up with TRBD1. Germline V gives CDR1 MNHEY, CDR2 SVGEGT. The length of the CDR3 is 14 residues. The V gene end was trimmed by 9 bases and the J gene end by 3 bases; junction bases not matched to a gene: 11. The CDR3 protein is CASTETGILYEQYF. In DNA form, the CDR3 reads TGTGCCAGTACGGAGACAGGGATACTCTACGAGCAGTACTTC.

In its sample, this clonotype was seen many times. The chain uses TRBV6-1 and TRBJ2-7; D is unresolved. V lost 7 bases to trimming and J lost 3 bases, with 10 bases between them. The CDR3 covers 12 residues. CDR1 MNHNS and CDR2 SASEGT come from the germline V gene. This CDR3 is CASTGLGYEQYF. As DNA, the CDR3 is TGTGCCAGCACCGGCCTTGGCTACGAGCAGTACTTC.

This clonotype was counted many times. The rearrangement uses TRBV20-1 and TRBJ2-5; perhaps TRBD1 as D (8 bases). Trimming stripped 1 base from V and 5 bases from J, with 17 bases between. The CDR3 spans 15 residues. Germline V gene data show CDR1 as DFQATT and CDR2 as SNEGSKA (reference sequence). The CDR3 loop is CSARASDRGGETQYF. Here the CDR3 DNA reads TGCAGTGCTAGAGCCTCAGACAGGGGAGGGGAGACCCAGTACTTC.

This clonotype was found a few times. The rearrangement uses TRBV27 and TRBJ2-3; D might be TRBD1 (7 bases). This CDR3 region has 17 residues. Per germline, CDR1 MNHEY and CDR2 SMNVEV (reference sequence). Trimming took 0 bases from V and 6 from J, leaving 19 bases between them. The CDR3 region is CASSLSWDPRGRDTQYF. The DNA of the CDR3 is TGTGCCAGCAGTTTATCGTGGGACCCCAGGGGGAGGGATACGCAGTATTTT.

V is TRBV5-1 and J is TRBJ2-3; D not resolved. The length of the CDR3 is 14 residues. The V end was cut by 0 bases, the J end by 0 bases, with 5 bases between. The germline CDR1 and CDR2 sequences are SGHRS and YFSETQ. CDR3 amino acids: CASSLVGSTDTQYF. Here the CDR3 DNA reads TGCGCCAGCAGCTTGGTGGGTAGCACAGATACGCAGTATTTT.

This clonotype was counted many times. This sequence joins TRBV11-2 and TRBJ2-7, with D tentatively TRBD1 (5 bases). The CDR3 is 16 amino acids. With 3 bases removed from V and 4 bases from J, the gap between germline ends came to 19 bases. Germline V gene lookup returns CDR1 SGHAT and CDR2 FQNNGV. This CDR3 reads CASSFGFGQGNYEQYF. The CDR3 DNA reads TGTGCCAGCAGCTTTGGCTTCGGGCAGGGCAATTACGAGCAGTACTTC.

This clonotype was observed at least ten times. J is TRBJ2-1 and V is TRBV12-3 or TRBV12-4; 9 nucleotides align to TRBD2. The V and J ends lost 6 bases and 9 bases, in that order; junction bases with no gene match: 12. The CDR3 spans 15 residues. The CDR3 DNA follows: TGTGCCAGCAGGCAATCGGGACTAGCTTCTGGTGAGCAGTTCTTC. Its translation: CASRQSGLASGEQFF.

Many counts were recorded for this clonotype. This sequence joins TRBV27 and TRBJ2-1; TRBD2 matches 9 bases. Per the germline V gene, CDR1 is MNHEY and CDR2 is SMNVEV (reference sequence). The CDR3 is made up of 15 amino acids. With V trimmed by 2 bases and J by 10 bases, 9 bases remained unmatched. The chain's CDR3 is CASSLDLAGLREQFF. The CDR3 nucleotides read TGTGCCAGCAGTTTAGATCTAGCGGGATTACGAGAGCAGTTCTTC.

The chain carries TRBV9 and TRBJ2-3; either TRBD1 or TRBD2 may supply D (5 bases each). V lost 3 bases, J lost 1 base, and 12 bases lay in between. Germline V lookup: CDR1 SGDLS, CDR2 YYNGEE. The CDR3 is made up of 15 amino acids. CDR3 in DNA: TGTGCCAGCAGCGAGAGGGGCGGGCGCACAGATACGCAGTATTTT. Translated, it gives CASSERGGRTDTQYF.

This clonotype was counted ten times or more. J is TRBJ2-2 and V is TRBV12-3 or TRBV12-4; 7 bases fit TRBD2. There are 18 residues in the CDR3. The ends lost 2 bases at V and 2 bases at J; junction bases unmatched: 11. In nucleotides, the CDR3 is TGTGCCAGCAGTTTACTTATACGACTAGCTCAAAACACCGGGGAGCTGTTTTTT. This codes for CASSLLIRLAQNTGELFF.

The table lists this clonotype with many counts. The V call is TRBV18, the J call TRBJ1-1; possible D gene TRBD1, 5 bases. Trimming took 4 bases from V and 6 from J, leaving 18 bases between them. The CDR3 is 15 residues long. The V gene's germline CDR1 is KGHSH and CDR2 LQKENI. CDR3 region: CASSLGGVVVAEAFF. CDR3 coding DNA: TGTGCCAGCTCACTTGGGGGGGTAGTAGTGGCTGAAGCTTTCTTT.

The rearrangement joins TRBV7-9 to TRBJ1-1, with 8 positions matching TRBD1. The trim removed 5 bases at V and 1 base at J, leaving 15 bases unmatched. The CDR3 loop spans 18 amino acids. Germline V lookup: CDR1 SEHNR, CDR2 FQNEAQ (reference sequence). CDR3 region: CASSAETRDRTPNTEAFF. The CDR3 bases are TGTGCCAGCAGCGCAGAAACTCGGGACAGGACACCGAACACTGAAGCTTTCTTT.

This clonotype has at least ten counts. The V and J genes are TRBV6-1 and TRBJ2-3, with D perhaps matching TRBD1 or TRBD2 (5 bases each). The CDR3 length is 14 residues. The V end was cut by 7 bases, the J end by 0 bases, with 11 bases between. Germline V gene lookup returns CDR1 MNHNS and CDR2 SASEGT. CDR3 sequence reads: CASNRDPSTDTQYF. The CDR3 region has the DNA TGTGCCAGCAACCGGGACCCGAGCACAGATACGCAGTATTTT.

This clonotype was detected ten times or more. V usage is TRBV6-1 and J usage is TRBJ2-4; 8 bases are shared with TRBD1. Per germline, CDR1 MNHNS and CDR2 SASEGT. With 10 bases clipped from V and 0 bases from J, the junction kept 8 bases outside the gene matches. The CDR3 is 15 amino acids. CDR3: CATLGQGLAKNIQYF. CDR3 bases: TGTGCCACCTTAGGACAGGGCTTAGCCAAAAACATTCAGTACTTC.